This TCR beta chain came from a study of T cells in women clearing cervical HPV infection. Study details: Blood came at first lesion visit for cases, post-clearance for controls. Only a few women had HLA typing results available.

J lost 5 bases, V lost 0 bases, and 11 bases had no gene match. Germline assignment: CDR1 GTSNPN and CDR2 SVGIG (reference sequence). This CDR3 region has 16 residues. Produced via immunoSEQ multiplex PCR; TCRdb's table is partial and in-frame only. In all, the sample yields about 30,000 clones. Study findings and constraints: A classifier using richness and V gene abundances reached an AUC of roughly 0.83.

Cervical HPV DNA detected by MY09/MY11 PCR, typed by dot-blot. Turning to this clone: Its antigen remains unknown. The read ends 3 residues shy of where the CDR3 ends; the end is completed using the germline J gene.

The TCR originated in a woman aged 18 to 69 with a cervical HPV16 infection that either progressed to CIN3+ or cleared (not recorded which). The chain recombines TRBV30 with TRBJ2-7; TRBD2 matches 9 bases. Sequences were obtained from blood buffy coat. The sequenced CDR3 bases are TGTGCCTGGAGTGTATCCGGGGGACTAGCAGCCCACGAG. It codes for CAWSVSGGLAAHE. The full CDR3 is CAWSVSGGLAAHEQYF.